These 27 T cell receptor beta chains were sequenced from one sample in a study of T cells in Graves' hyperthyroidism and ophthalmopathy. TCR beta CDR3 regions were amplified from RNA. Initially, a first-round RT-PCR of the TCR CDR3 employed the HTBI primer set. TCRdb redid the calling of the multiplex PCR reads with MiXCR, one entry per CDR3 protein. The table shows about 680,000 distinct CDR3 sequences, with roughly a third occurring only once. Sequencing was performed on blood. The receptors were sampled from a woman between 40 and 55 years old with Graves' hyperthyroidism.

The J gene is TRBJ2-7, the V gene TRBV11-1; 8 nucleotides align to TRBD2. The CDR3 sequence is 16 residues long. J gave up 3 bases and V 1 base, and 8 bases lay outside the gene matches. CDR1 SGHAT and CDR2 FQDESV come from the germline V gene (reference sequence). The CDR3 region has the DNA TGTGCCAGCAGCTTAGATGGTAGCGGGGTCGTCTACGAGCAGTACTTC. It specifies CASSLDGSGVVYEQYF.

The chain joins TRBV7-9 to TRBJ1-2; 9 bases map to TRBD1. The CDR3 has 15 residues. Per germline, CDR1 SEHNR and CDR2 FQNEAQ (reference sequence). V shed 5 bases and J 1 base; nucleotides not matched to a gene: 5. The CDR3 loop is CASSLGQGNNYGYTF. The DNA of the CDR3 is TGTGCCAGCAGCCTGGGACAGGGAAATAACTATGGCTACACCTTC.

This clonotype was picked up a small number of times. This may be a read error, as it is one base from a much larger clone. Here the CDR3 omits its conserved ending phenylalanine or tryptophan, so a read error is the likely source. The CDR3 sequence: CASSFGSINSPLHL. The CDR3 coding sequence is TGTGCCAGCAGCTTCGGCAGTATCAATTCACCCCTCCACCTT. The rearrangement uses TRBV7-2 and TRBJ1-6; D gene uncertain. V lost 3 bases to trimming and J lost 7 bases, with 10 bases between them. Per the germline V gene, CDR1 is SGHTA and CDR2 is FQGNSA. The CDR3 runs 14 residues.

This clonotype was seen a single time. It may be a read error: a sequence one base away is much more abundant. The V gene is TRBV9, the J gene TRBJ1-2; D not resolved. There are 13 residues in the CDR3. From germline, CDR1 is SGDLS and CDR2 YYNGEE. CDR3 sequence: CASSVESNYGHTF. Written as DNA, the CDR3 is TGTGCCAGCAGCGTAGAATCCAACTATGGCCACACCTTC.

The DNA of the CDR3 is TGTGCCAGCTCAAAAGGAGGTCTGGGAAACACCATATATTTT. Protein sequence: CASSKGGLGNTIYF. The gene calls are TRBV6-6 and TRBJ1-3; D uncertain. The CDR3 is 14 residues long. Per the germline V gene, CDR1 is MNHNY and CDR2 is SVGAGI (reference sequence). The V and J ends lost 8 bases and 4 bases respectively, with 15 bases between them.

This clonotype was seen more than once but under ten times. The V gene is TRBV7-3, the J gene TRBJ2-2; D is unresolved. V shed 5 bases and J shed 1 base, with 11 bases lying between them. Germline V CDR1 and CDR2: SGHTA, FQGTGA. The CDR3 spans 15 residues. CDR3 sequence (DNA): TGTGCCAGCAGCCAAGTAGGGCGGAACACCGGGGAGCTGTTTTTT. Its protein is CASSQVGRNTGELFF.

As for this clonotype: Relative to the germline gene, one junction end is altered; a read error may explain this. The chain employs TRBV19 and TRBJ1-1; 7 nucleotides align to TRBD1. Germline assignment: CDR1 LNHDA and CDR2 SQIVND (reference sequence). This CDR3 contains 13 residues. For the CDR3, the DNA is TGTACCAGTAGTATAGGGGGCCGCACTGAAGCTTTCTTT. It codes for CTSSIGGRTEAFF.

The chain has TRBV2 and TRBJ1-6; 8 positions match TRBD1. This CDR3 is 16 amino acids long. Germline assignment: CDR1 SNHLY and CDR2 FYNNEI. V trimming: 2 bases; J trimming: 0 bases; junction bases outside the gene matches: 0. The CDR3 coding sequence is TGTGCCAGCAGTGAAACAGGGGGCTCCTATAATTCACCCCTCCACTTT. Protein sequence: CASSETGGSYNSPLHF.

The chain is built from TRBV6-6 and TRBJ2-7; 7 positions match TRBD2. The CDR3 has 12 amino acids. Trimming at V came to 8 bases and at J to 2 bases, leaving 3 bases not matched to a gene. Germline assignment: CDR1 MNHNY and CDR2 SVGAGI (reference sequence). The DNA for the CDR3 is TGTGCCAGCCGGGAGGTTACCTACGAGCAGTACTTC. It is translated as CASREVTYEQYF.

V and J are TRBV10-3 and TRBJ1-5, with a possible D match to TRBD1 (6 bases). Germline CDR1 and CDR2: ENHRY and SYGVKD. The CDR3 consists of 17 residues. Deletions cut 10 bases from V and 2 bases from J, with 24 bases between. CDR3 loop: CASRVRQEGWGNQPQHF. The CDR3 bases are TGTGCCAGCAGAGTAAGACAGGAGGGATGGGGCAATCAGCCCCAGCATTTT.

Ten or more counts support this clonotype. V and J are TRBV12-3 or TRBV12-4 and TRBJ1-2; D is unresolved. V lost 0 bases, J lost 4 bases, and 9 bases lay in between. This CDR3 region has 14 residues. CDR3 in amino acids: CASSLALYGYGYTF. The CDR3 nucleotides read TGTGCCAGCAGTTTAGCGCTGTACGGCTATGGCTACACCTTC.

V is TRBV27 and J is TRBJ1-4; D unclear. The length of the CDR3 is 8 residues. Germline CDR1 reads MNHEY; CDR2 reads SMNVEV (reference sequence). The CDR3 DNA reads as TGTGCGGAAGAAAAACTGTTTTTT. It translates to CAEEKLFF.

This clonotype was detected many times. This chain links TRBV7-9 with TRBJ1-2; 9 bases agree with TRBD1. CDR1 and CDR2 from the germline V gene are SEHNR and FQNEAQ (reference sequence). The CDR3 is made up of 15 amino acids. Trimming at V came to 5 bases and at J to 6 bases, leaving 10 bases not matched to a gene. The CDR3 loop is CASSTGTGRTNGYTF. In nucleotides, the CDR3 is TGTGCCAGCAGCACCGGGACAGGGAGGACTAATGGCTACACCTTC.

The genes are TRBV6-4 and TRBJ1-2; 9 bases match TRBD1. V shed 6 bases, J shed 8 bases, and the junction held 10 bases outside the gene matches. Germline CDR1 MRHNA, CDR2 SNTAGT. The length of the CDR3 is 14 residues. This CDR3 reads CASSAEGQGGGYTF. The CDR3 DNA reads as TGTGCCAGCAGCGCCGAGGGACAGGGAGGAGGCTACACCTTC.

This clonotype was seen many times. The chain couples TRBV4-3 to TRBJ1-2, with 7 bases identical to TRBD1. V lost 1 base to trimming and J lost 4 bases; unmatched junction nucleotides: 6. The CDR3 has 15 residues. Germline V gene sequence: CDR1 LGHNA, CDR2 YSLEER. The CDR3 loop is CASSQGDSSIYGYTF. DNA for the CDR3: TGCGCCAGCAGCCAAGGGGACAGCTCCATCTATGGCTACACCTTC.

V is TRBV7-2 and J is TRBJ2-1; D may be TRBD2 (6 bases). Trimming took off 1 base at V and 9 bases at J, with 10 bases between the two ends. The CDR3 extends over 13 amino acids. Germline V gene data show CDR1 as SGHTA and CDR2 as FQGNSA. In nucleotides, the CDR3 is TGTGCCAGCAGCTTAGGCGGGCGGGGTGAGCAGTTCTTC. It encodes CASSLGGRGEQFF.

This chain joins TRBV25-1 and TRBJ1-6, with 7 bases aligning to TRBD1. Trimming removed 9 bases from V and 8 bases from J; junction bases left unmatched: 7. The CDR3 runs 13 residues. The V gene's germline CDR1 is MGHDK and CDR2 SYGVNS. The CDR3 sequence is CASYTGEYSPLHF. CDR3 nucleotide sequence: TGTGCCAGTTATACAGGGGAATATTCACCCCTCCACTTT.

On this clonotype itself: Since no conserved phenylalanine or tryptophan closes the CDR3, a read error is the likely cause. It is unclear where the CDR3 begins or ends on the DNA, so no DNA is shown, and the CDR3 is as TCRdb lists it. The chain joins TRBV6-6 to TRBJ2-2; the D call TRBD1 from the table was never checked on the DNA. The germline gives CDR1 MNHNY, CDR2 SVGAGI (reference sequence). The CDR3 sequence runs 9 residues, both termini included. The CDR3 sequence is CASSYSRGV.

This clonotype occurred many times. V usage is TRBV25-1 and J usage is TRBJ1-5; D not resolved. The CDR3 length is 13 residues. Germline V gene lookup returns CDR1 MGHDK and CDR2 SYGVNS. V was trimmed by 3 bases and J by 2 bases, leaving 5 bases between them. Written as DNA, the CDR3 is TGTGCCAGCAGTGACGCGGGCAATCAGCCCCAGCATTTT. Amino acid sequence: CASSDAGNQPQHF.

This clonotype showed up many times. CDR3 coding DNA: TGTGCCAGCAGCGTTGGTACAGTAGGAGAAAAACTGTTTTTT. This codes for CASSVGTVGEKLFF. The J gene is TRBJ1-4, the V gene TRBV9, with no clear D. V shed 2 bases and J shed 8 bases, with 13 bases lying between them. Germline V gene lookup returns CDR1 SGDLS and CDR2 YYNGEE. The CDR3 is 14 residues long.

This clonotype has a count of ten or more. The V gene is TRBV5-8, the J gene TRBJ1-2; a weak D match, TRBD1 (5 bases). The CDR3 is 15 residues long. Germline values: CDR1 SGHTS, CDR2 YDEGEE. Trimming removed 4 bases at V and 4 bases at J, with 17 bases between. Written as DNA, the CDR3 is TGTGCCAGCAGCACAGGATCGAATGGGGCCTATGGCTACACCTTC. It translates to CASSTGSNGAYGYTF.

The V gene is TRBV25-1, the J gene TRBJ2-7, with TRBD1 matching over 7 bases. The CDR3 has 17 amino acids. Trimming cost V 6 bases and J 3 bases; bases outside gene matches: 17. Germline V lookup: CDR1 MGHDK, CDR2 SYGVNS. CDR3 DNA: TGTGCCAGCAGCCTGCCCGGGACAGAGGGTCGCTACTACGAGCAGTACTTC. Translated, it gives CASSLPGTEGRYYEQYF.

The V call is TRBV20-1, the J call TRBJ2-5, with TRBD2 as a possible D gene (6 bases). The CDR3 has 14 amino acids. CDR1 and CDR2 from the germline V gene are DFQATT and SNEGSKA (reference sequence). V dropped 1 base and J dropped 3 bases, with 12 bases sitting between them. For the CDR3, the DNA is TGCAGTGCTAGAGGTTTTGCGGGGAAAGAGACCCAGTACTTC. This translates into CSARGFAGKETQYF.

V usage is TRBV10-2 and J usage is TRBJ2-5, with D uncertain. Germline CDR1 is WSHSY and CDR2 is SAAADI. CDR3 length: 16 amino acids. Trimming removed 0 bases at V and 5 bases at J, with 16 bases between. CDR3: CASSESGRRASETQYF. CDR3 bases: TGCGCCAGCAGTGAGTCCGGACGAAGGGCTTCGGAGACCCAGTACTTC.

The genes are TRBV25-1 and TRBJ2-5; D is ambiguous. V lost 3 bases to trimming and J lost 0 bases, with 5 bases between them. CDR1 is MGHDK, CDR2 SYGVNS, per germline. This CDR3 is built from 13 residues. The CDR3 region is CASSESYQETQYF. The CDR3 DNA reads TGTGCCAGCAGTGAGTCGTACCAAGAGACCCAGTACTTC. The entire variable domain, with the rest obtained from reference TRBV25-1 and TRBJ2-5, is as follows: EADIYQTPRYLVIGTGKKITLECSQTMGHDKMYWYQQDPGMELHLIHYSYGVNSTEKGDLSSESTVSRIRTEHFPLTLESARPSHTSQYLCASSESYQETQYFGPGTRLLVL.

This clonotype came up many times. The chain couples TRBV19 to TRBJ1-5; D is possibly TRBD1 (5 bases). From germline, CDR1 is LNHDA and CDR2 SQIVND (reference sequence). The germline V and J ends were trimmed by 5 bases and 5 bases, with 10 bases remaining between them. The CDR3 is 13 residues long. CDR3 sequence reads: CASSAKTDQPQHF. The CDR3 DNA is TGTGCCAGTAGTGCCAAGACAGATCAGCCCCAGCATTTT. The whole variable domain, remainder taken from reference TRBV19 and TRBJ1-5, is DGGITQSPKYLFRKEGQNVTLSCEQNLNHDAMYWYRQDPGQGLRLIYYSQIVNDFQKGDIAEGYSVSREKKESFPLTVTSAQKNPTAFYLCASSAKTDQPQHFGDGTRLSIL.

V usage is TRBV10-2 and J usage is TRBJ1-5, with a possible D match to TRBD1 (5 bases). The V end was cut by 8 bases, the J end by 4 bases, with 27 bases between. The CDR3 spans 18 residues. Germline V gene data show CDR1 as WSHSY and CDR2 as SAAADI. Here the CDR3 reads CASSKWGPGPHGNQPQHF. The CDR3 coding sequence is TGCGCCAGCTCCAAATGGGGCCCCGGCCCGCATGGGAATCAGCCCCAGCATTTT.